This T cell receptor (beta chain) was found in a study of control samples from healthy donors and cancer patients. Clones were read by immunoSEQ multiplex PCR, and TCRdb kept only the in-frame ones, dropping some. In the table there are some 200,000 clones, approximately 92% of which are singletons. The CDR3 runs to 17 residues. The V and J ends lost 0 bases and 4 bases, in that order; junction bases with no gene match: 8. CDR1 and CDR2 (germline): LGHNT, FRNRAP. Material: blood. This receptor was taken from a man aged 18 to 30 in good health. The chain uses TRBV12-5 and TRBJ1-5; 8 positions agree with TRBD1. As DNA, the CDR3 is TGTGCTAGTGGTTTGGTATCCACGGGACAGGTTAATCAGCCCCAGCATTTT. It yields the protein CASGLVSTGQVNQPQHF.